This T cell receptor (beta chain) was found in a study of blood T cell repertoires in COVID-19. Assay used: immunoSEQ multiplex PCR; TCRdb lists only in-frame clones, some missing. Among fewer than 95,000 clones listed, 89% were seen once. V lost 3 bases and J 4 bases, leaving 10 bases between the germline ends. This CDR3 is built from 14 residues. Germline V lookup: CDR1 SNHLY, CDR2 FYNNEI. The sequenced sample was peripheral blood. This chain uses TRBV2 with TRBJ1-5; D not resolved. This sequence was found in a man in his forties or fifties with acute or convalescent COVID-19. In nucleotides, the CDR3 is TGTGCCAGCAGTGAGTCCTCGGGAAATCAGCCCCAGCATTTT. It yields the protein CASSESSGNQPQHF.